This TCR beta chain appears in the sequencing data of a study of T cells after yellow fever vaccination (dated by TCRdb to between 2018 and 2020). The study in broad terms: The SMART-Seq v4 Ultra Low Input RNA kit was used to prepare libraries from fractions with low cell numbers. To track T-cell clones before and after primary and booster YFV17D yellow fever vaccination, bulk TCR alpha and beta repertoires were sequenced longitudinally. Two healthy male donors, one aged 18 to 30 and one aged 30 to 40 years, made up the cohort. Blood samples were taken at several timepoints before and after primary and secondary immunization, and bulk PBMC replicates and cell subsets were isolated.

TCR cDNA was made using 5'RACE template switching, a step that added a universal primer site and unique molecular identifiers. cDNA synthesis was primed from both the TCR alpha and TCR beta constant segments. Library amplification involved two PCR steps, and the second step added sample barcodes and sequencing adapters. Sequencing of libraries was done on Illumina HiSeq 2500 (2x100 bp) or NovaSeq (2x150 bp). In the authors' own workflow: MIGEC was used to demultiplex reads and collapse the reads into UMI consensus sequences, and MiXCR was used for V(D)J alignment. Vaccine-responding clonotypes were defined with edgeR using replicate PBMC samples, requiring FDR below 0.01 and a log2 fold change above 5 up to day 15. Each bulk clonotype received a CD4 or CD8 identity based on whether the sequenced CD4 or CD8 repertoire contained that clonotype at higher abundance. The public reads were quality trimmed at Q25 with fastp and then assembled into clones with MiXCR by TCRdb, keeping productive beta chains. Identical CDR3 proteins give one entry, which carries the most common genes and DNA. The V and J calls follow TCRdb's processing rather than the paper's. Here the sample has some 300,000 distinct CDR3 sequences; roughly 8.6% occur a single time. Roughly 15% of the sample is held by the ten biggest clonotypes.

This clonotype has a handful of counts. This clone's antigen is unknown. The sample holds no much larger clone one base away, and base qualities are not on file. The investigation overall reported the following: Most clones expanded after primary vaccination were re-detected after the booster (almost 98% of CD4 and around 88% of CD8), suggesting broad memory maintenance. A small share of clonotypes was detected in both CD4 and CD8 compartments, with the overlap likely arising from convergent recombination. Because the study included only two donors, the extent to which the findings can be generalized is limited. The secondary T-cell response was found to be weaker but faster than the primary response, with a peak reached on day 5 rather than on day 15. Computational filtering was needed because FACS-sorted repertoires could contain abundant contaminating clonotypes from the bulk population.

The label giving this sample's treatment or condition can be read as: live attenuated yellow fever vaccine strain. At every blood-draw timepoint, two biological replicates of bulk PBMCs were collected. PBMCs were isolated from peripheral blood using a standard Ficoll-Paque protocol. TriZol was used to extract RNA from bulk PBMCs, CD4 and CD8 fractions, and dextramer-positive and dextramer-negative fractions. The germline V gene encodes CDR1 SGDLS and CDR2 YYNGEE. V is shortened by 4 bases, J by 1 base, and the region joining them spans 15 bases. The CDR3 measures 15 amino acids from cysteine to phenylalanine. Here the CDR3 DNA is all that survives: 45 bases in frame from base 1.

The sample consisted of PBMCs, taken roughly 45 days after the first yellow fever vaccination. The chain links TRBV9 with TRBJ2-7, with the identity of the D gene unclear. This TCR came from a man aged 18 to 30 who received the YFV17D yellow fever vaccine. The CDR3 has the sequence CASSLSGHTSYEQYF. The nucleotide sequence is TGTGCCAGCAGCCTCTCTGGGCACACTTCCTACGAGCAGTACTTC.